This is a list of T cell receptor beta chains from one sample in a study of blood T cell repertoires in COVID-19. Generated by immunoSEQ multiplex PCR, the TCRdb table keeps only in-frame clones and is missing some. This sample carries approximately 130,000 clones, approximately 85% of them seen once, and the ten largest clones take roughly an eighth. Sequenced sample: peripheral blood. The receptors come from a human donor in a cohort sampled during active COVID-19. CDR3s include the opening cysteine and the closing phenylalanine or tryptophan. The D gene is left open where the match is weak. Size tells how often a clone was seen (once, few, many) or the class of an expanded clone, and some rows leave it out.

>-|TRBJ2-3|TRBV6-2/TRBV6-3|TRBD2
CASSTERGTSTDTQYF
TGTGCCAGCAGTACCGAGCGGGGGACGAGCACAGATACGCAGTATTTT
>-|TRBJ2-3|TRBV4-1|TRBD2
CASSHKTSGAADTQYF
TGCGCCAGCAGCCACAAGACTAGCGGGGCCGCAGATACGCAGTATTTT
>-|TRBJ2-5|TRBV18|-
CASSPTVQETQYF
TGTGCCAGCTCACCGACAGTGCAAGAGACCCAGTACTTC
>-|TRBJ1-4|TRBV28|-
CASNTRNEKLFF
TGTGCCAGCAATACCAGGAATGAAAAACTGTTTTTT
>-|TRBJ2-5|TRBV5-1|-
CASSWSGGETQYF
TGCGCCAGCAGCTGGAGCGGAGGAGAGACCCAGTACTTC
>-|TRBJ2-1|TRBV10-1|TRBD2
CASSDKAGRDEQFF
TGCGCCAGCAGTGATAAGGCAGGGAGGGATGAGCAGTTCTTC
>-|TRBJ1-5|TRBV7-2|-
CASRSRGSVGEPQHF
TGTGCCAGCAGATCCAGGGGCTCGGTGGGCGAGCCCCAGCATTTT
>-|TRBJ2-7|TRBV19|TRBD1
CASSLKQTGGIYEQYF
TGTGCCAGTAGTCTCAAGCAGACAGGGGGTATCTACGAGCAGTACTTC
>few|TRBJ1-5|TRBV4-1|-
CASSEQENQPQHF
TGCGCCAGCTCTGAACAGGAGAATCAGCCCCAGCATTTT
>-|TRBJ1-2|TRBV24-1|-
CATREERWQPRTYGYTF
TGTGCCACCAGGGAGGAGCGGTGGCAGCCGAGGACGTATGGCTACACCTTC
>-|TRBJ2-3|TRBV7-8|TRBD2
CASSSFLGGGITDTQYF
TGTGCCAGCAGCTCCTTCCTTGGGGGAGGGATCACAGATACGCAGTATTTT
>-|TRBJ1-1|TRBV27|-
CASSNAGVVNTEAFF
TGTGCCAGCAGCAACGCAGGGGTCGTGAACACTGAAGCTTTCTTT
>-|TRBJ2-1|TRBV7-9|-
CASSRGVGEQFF
TGTGCCAGCAGCAGAGGAGTGGGTGAGCAGTTCTTC
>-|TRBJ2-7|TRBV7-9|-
CASSLQHYEQYF
TGTGCCAGCAGCTTGCAACACTACGAGCAGTACTTC
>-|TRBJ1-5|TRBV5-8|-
CASSGGVGAGNQPQHF
TGTGCCAGCAGCGGGGGGGTGGGAGCCGGAAATCAGCCCCAGCATTTT
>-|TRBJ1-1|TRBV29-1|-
CSVEPQMDTEAFF
TGCAGCGTTGAGCCACAGATGGACACTGAAGCTTTCTTT
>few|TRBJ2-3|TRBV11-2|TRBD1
CASSSGDRSTDTQYF
TGTGCCAGCAGCTCGGGGGACAGGAGCACAGATACGCAGTATTTT
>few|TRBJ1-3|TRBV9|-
CASSTKGAGSGNTIYF
TGTGCCAGCAGCACCAAAGGGGCAGGCTCTGGAAACACCATATATTTT
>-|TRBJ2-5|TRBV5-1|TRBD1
CASSLGIGTGETQYF
TGCGCCAGCAGCTTGGGGATCGGGACAGGAGAGACCCAGTACTTC
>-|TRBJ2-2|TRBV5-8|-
CASSLWQGNTGELFF
TGTGCCAGCAGCTTGTGGCAGGGGAACACCGGGGAGCTGTTTTTT
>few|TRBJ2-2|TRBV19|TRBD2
CASIQTSGGLNTGELFF
TGTGCCAGTATTCAGACTAGCGGGGGCCTTAACACCGGGGAGCTGTTTTTT
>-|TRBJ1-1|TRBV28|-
CASNQESTEAFF
TGTGCCAGCAACCAAGAGAGCACTGAAGCTTTCTTT
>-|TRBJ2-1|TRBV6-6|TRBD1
CASSPSFGTGTAYNEQFF
TGTGCCAGCAGTCCTTCGTTTGGGACAGGAACAGCCTACAATGAGCAGTTCTTC
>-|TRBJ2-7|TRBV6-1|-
CASSEGPGPSYEQYF
TGTGCCAGCAGTGAAGGCCCGGGTCCCTCCTACGAGCAGTACTTC
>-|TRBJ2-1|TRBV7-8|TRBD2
CASSLSGGPFGNEQFF
TGTGCCAGCAGCCTTAGCGGGGGGCCATTTGGTAATGAGCAGTTCTTC
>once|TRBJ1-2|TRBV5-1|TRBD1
CASSPDRGTNYGYTF
TGCGCCAGCAGCCCGGACAGGGGGACTAACTATGGCTACACCTTC
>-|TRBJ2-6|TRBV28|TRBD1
CASSPGGSGANVLTF
TGTGCCAGCAGCCCAGGGGGTTCTGGGGCCAACGTCCTGACTTTC
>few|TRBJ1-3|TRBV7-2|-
CASSSRDSSSGNTIYF
TGTGCCAGCAGCTCTCGGGACTCCAGCTCTGGAAACACCATATATTTT
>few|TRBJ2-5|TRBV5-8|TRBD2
CASSLETSGPTGAQYF
TGTGCCAGCAGCTTGGAGACTAGCGGGCCAACAGGGGCCCAGTACTTC
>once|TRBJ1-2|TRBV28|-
CASSPGDFGYTF
TGTGCCAGCAGCCCGGGGGATTTTGGCTACACCTTC
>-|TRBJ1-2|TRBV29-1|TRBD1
CSVEGQGNYGYTF
TGCAGCGTTGAAGGACAGGGGAACTATGGCTACACCTTC
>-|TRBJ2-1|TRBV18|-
CASSPVGGGTGEQFF
TGTGCCAGCTCCCCCGTAGGGGGGGGGACGGGTGAGCAGTTCTTC
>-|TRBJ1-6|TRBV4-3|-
CARPDFRSDFNSPLHF
TGCGCCAGGCCCGATTTCAGGTCCGATTTTAATTCACCCCTCCACTTT
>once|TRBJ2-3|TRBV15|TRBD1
CATRRGGQGADTQYF
TGTGCCACCAGGAGAGGGGGACAGGGTGCAGATACGCAGTATTTT
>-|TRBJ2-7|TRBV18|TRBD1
CASSFRNSGTGIDEQYF
TGTGCCAGCTCATTCCGAAACAGTGGGACAGGGATCGACGAGCAGTACTTC
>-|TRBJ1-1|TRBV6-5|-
CASRADTLNTEAFF
TGTGCCAGCAGGGCAGACACCCTGAACACTGAAGCTTTCTTT
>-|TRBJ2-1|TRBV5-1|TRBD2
CASSLTSGGGYNEQFF
TGCGCCAGCTCGCTAACTAGCGGGGGAGGTTACAATGAGCAGTTCTTC
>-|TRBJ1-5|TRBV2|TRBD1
CASNTPGQLWRPQHF
TGTGCCAGCAACACCCCGGGACAGCTTTGGCGGCCCCAGCATTTT
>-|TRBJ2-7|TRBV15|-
CATSSAPGQSYEQYF
TGTGCCACCAGCAGCGCCCCGGGACAATCCTACGAGCAGTACTTC